At least ten counts were recorded for the clone carrying this TCR beta chain. The source of the sample is a study of Graves' ophthalmopathy and Graves' hyperthyroidism. The V end lost 5 bases, the J end lost 2 bases, and 7 bases lay between the germline ends. This CDR3 comprises 12 residues. From germline, CDR1 is SGHRS and CDR2 YFSETQ. As the template, RNA transcripts were used to amplify TCR beta CDR3 regions. The first round was an RT-PCR with HTBI primers, and the second round was a multiplex PCR. Using its own MiXCR run on the multiplex PCR reads, TCRdb lists one record per CDR3 protein. The repertoire holds hundreds of thousands of distinct CDR3 sequences, with about 20% as singletons. Being free of ophthalmopathy for 18 months of follow-up defined stable hyperthyroidism. Enrolled hyperthyroidism patients had a new diagnosis, a duration under 2 months, and an age of 18 to 65. Orbital computed tomography, together with clinical symptoms, serum thyroxine, TRAb and thyroid ultrasound, was used for diagnosis.

Source material: peripheral blood. The genes are TRBV5-1 and TRBJ2-5; a weak D match, TRBD1 (6 bases). The TCR comes from a young woman with stable Graves' hyperthyroidism. Some clones in this sample may be carry-over from other donors' samples. CDR3 sequence reads: CASRTGQETQYF. CDR3 nucleotide sequence: TGCGCCAGCAGGACAGGTCAAGAGACCCAGTACTTC.